Listed here are 16 T cell receptor beta chains from one sample, sequenced in a study of T cell responses to AZD1222 COVID-19 vaccine. Method: immunoSEQ multiplex PCR; TCRdb's copy keeps in-frame clones and lacks some. This table has roughly 130,000 clones, 91% appearing once. Here the sequenced sample was peripheral blood, taken 28 days after the second dose of the MenACWY control vaccine. These receptors all stem from an adult who received the MenACWY meningococcal vaccine as a control.

The rearrangement links TRBV19 to TRBJ1-1; TRBD1 matches at 8 bases. The V gene end was trimmed by 6 bases and the J gene end by 4 bases; junction bases not matched to a gene: 7. This CDR3 is 14 amino acids long. Germline CDR1 is LNHDA and CDR2 is SQIVND (reference sequence). CDR3 DNA: TGTGCCAGTAGACCGGGACAGGTCGCCACTGAAGCTTTCTTT. Translation gives CASRPGQVATEAFF.

The V and J genes are TRBV27 and TRBJ2-4, with D perhaps matching TRBD1 (7 bases). Germline CDR1 is MNHEY and CDR2 is SMNVEV (reference sequence). V lost 3 bases and J 10 bases, leaving 25 bases between the germline ends. The CDR3 length is 17 residues. The chain's CDR3 is CASSLRPRQGGFPIQYF. CDR3 DNA sequence: TGTGCCAGCAGTTTGCGGCCCCGACAGGGAGGATTTCCGATTCAGTACTTC.

This clone occurred a few times. The chain carries TRBV28 and TRBJ1-5; D is ambiguous. CDR1 is MDHEN and CDR2 is SYDVKM in the germline V gene. The CDR3 runs to 12 residues. V was shortened by 5 bases and J by 4 bases, with 6 bases between the two germline ends. This chain's CDR3 is CASSVNNQPQHF. The CDR3 DNA follows: TGTGCCAGCAGTGTGAATAATCAGCCCCAGCATTTT.

The chain recombines TRBV19 with TRBJ1-4; D gene uncertain. The V and J ends lost 4 bases and 0 bases respectively, with 12 bases between them. Germline V gives CDR1 LNHDA, CDR2 SQIVND (reference sequence). CDR3 length: 16 amino acids. CDR3 coding DNA: TGTGCCAGTAGTAAGGGATTGACCGCAACTAATGAAAAACTGTTTTTT. Translating it yields CASSKGLTATNEKLFF.

The CDR3 DNA reads TGTGCCAGCAGTAATCGGGCGGGGGGGAGTGCGGATACGCAGTATTTT. Amino acids: CASSNRAGGSADTQYF. The chain combines TRBV7-9 with TRBJ2-3; TRBD2 agrees at 9 bases. This CDR3 is built from 16 residues. Germline trimming cut 6 bases from V and 6 bases from J; bases unmatched to any gene: 13. Germline V gene sequence: CDR1 SEHNR, CDR2 FQNEAQ (reference sequence).

The chain recombines TRBV9 with TRBJ2-2; TRBD2 matches at 10 bases. CDR1 and CDR2 (germline): SGDLS, YYNGEE. V was pared by 3 bases and J by 4 bases, with 6 bases of the junction left unmatched. The CDR3 length is 16 residues. As DNA, the CDR3 is TGTGCCAGCAGCGCAGCGGGGGGGCCTTTCACCGGGGAGCTGTTTTTT. Its translation is CASSAAGGPFTGELFF.

The rearrangement links TRBV18 to TRBJ1-5; 7 nucleotides line up with TRBD1. The V gene's germline CDR1 is KGHSH and CDR2 LQKENI. V lost 5 bases and J lost 6; bases outside the gene matches: 10. The CDR3 runs 15 residues. The CDR3 nucleotides are TGTGCCAGCTCAGCGGGAGGGACAGCCGGTCAGCCCCAGCATTTT. Protein: CASSAGGTAGQPQHF.

The chain is built from TRBV7-9 and TRBJ2-7; TRBD1 matches 8 bases. Trimming cost V 5 bases and J 5 bases; bases outside gene matches: 5. This CDR3 is 13 amino acids long. The germline V gene has CDR1 SEHNR and CDR2 FQNEAQ (reference sequence). For the CDR3, the DNA is TGTGCCAGCAGCACGGACAGGGATAACGAGCAGTACTTC. Amino acids: CASSTDRDNEQYF.

This clone was seen only once. The chain employs TRBV12-3 or TRBV12-4 and TRBJ2-2; D remains ambiguous. This CDR3 has 12 residues. The V and J ends lost 6 bases and 7 bases respectively, with 9 bases between them. CDR3 in amino acids: CASSRTVGELFF. The CDR3 DNA sequence: TGTGCCAGCAGCCGGACCGTCGGGGAGCTGTTTTTT.

This chain uses TRBV30 with TRBJ2-7; tentatively, D is TRBD1 (5 bases). V dropped 4 bases and J dropped 2 bases, with 15 bases sitting between them. The CDR3 totals 14 residues. CDR1 is GTSNPN, CDR2 SVGIG, per germline (reference sequence). The CDR3 nucleotides are TGTGCCTGGAAACCCAGGACATTTACCTACGAGCAGTACTTC. This translates into CAWKPRTFTYEQYF.

This chain joins TRBV5-1 and TRBJ2-1; 12 bases align to TRBD2. The CDR3 totals 16 residues. After removal of 2 bases from V and 9 bases from J, the junction contained 9 bases not matched to a gene. Germline assignment: CDR1 SGHRS and CDR2 YFSETQ. The CDR3, as DNA: TGCGCCAGCAGCTTCAAGACTAGCGGGAGTGGGAGTGAGCAGTTCTTC. This translates into CASSFKTSGSGSEQFF. The full variable domain, in which reference TRBV5-1 and TRBJ2-1 provide the parts outside the CDR3, is KAGVTQTPRYLIKTRGQQVTLSCSPISGHRSVSWYQQTPGQGLQFLFEYFSETQRNKGNFPGRFSGRQFSNSRSEMNVSTLELGDSALYLCASSFKTSGSGSEQFFGPGTRLTVL.

As to this clone: The sample contains more than one DNA sequence encoding this CDR3. The V gene is TRBV4-3, the J gene TRBJ1-4; TRBD1 agrees at 11 bases. Germline values: CDR1 LGHNA, CDR2 YSLEER. CDR3 length equals 15 residues. The V segment lost 0 bases and the J segment 8 bases; nucleotides outside the gene matches: 2. CDR3 sequence (DNA): TGCGCCAGCAGCCAAGACGGGACAGGGGGGGAAAAACTGTTTTTT. This sequence encodes CASSQDGTGGEKLFF.

This clone was counted once. The chain joins TRBV2 to TRBJ1-2; tentative D call: TRBD1 (5 bases). The germline gives CDR1 SNHLY, CDR2 FYNNEI. The CDR3 extends over 14 amino acids. Between the trimmed V and J ends, which lost 2 bases and 6 bases, there was a span of 13 bases. CDR3: CASSEPTTGHGYTF. CDR3 coding DNA: TGTGCCAGCAGTGAACCGACAACGGGGCATGGCTACACCTTC. The whole variable domain, remainder taken from reference TRBV2 and TRBJ1-2, is EPEVTQTPSHQVTQMGQEVILRCVPISNHLYFYWYRQILGQKVEFLVSFYNNEISEKSEIFDDQFSVERPDGSNFTLKIRSTKLEDSAMYFCASSEPTTGHGYTFGSGTRLTVV.

This clone was observed a few times. The chain couples TRBV11-2 to TRBJ2-3, with D perhaps TRBD1 (5 bases). This CDR3 is 16 amino acids long. V dropped 1 base and J dropped 0 bases, with 11 bases sitting between them. In germline, CDR1 is SGHAT, CDR2 FQNNGV. Written as DNA, the CDR3 is TGTGCCAGCAGCTTAGTACAGGTCTTAAGCACAGATACGCAGTATTTT. Its translation: CASSLVQVLSTDTQYF.

The chain links TRBV6-1 to TRBJ1-2; D call uncertain. Germline V gives CDR1 MNHNS, CDR2 SASEGT. V dropped 0 bases and J dropped 1 base, with 0 bases sitting between them. This CDR3 is 12 amino acids long. Here the CDR3 DNA reads TGTGCCAGCAGTGAAGCTAACTATGGCTACACCTTC. Translating gives CASSEANYGYTF.

The chain has TRBV5-1 and TRBJ2-1; no reliable D call. From germline, CDR1 is SGHRS and CDR2 YFSETQ. V was trimmed by 4 bases and J by 7 bases, leaving 12 bases between them. The CDR3 is 13 residues long. CDR3 loop: CASSVGPLNEQFF. The CDR3 DNA is TGCGCCAGCAGCGTAGGCCCCCTGAATGAGCAGTTCTTC.